These T cell receptor beta chains were read from a single sample in a study of blood T cell repertoires in COVID-19. This table comes from immunoSEQ multiplex PCR, and its TCRdb copy is limited to in-frame clones, with some not included. The sample includes about 29,000 clones, around four fifths seen only once; the top ten take almost 8%. Sequenced sample: peripheral blood. The receptors originated from a woman in her seventies with active or convalescent COVID-19. CDR3s include the opening cysteine and the closing phenylalanine or tryptophan. The order of the fields is J gene, clone size, D gene, V gene, CDR3 protein, CDR3 DNA. The D gene is left open where the match is weak. Size is stated for part of the rows, as once, few or many counts, or as a class when the clone is expanded.

TRBJ2-7	once	-	TRBV7-8	CASSPYFEQYF	TGTGCCAGCAGCCCCTACTTCGAGCAGTACTTC
TRBJ1-1	-	TRBD1	TRBV7-3	CASSPTGVNTEAFF	TGTGCCAGCAGCCCGACAGGGGTTAACACTGAAGCTTTCTTT
TRBJ1-1	-	TRBD1	TRBV5-1	CASSPLTGENTEAFF	TGCGCCAGCAGCCCCCTGACAGGGGAGAACACTGAAGCTTTCTTT
TRBJ1-2	once	-	TRBV3-1/TRBV3-2	CASSQVGGALGYTF	TGTGCCAGCAGCCAAGTCGGGGGGGCATTAGGCTACACCTTC
TRBJ2-7	-	-	TRBV4-3	CASSQDIIVREQYF	TGCGCCAGCAGCCAAGACATTATAGTACGAGAGCAGTACTTC
TRBJ2-1	-	TRBD2	TRBV7-9	CASNAGGPYEQFF	TGTGCCAGCAACGCGGGAGGGCCCTATGAGCAGTTCTTC
TRBJ1-1	-	-	TRBV7-2	CASSLEMMTMNTEAFF	TGTGCCAGCAGCTTAGAAATGATGACAATGAACACTGAAGCTTTCTTT
TRBJ1-4	-	-	TRBV7-2	CASSLAGVGGEKLFF	TGTGCCAGCAGCTTAGCGGGCGTCGGAGGTGAAAAACTGTTTTTT
TRBJ1-6	once	-	TRBV10-3	CAIRDSSSPLHF	TGTGCCATCAGGGACAGCTCTTCACCCCTCCACTTT
TRBJ2-2	few	-	TRBV3-1/TRBV3-2	CASSQDSGGPPNTGELFF	TGTGCCAGCAGCCAAGATTCGGGCGGGCCCCCGAACACCGGGGAGCTGTTTTTT
TRBJ1-2	once	-	TRBV3-1/TRBV3-2	CASSGRRGPVSYTF	TGTGCCAGCAGCGGTCGTCGAGGCCCTGTGAGCTACACCTTC
TRBJ1-2	-	-	TRBV6-2/TRBV6-3	CASSYSNHGDGYTF	TGTGCCAGCAGTTACTCGAATCACGGGGATGGCTACACCTTC
TRBJ2-2	-	TRBD1	TRBV10-3	CAISDISGQGTGELFF	TGTGCCATCAGTGACATATCGGGACAGGGTACCGGGGAGCTGTTTTTT
TRBJ1-2	-	-	TRBV28	CACGLGFGTYGYTF	TGTGCGTGCGGTTTGGGGTTTGGGACTTATGGCTACACCTTC
TRBJ2-7	-	-	TRBV11-2	CASSHRFAEQYF	TGTGCCAGCAGCCACAGGTTTGCCGAGCAGTACTTC
TRBJ2-7	-	TRBD2	TRBV10-3	CAISTRERGKAGISYEQYF	TGTGCCATCAGTACTAGAGAGAGGGGAAAAGCGGGAATTTCCTACGAGCAGTACTTC
TRBJ1-1	few	TRBD1	TRBV28	CASSFDRVNTEAFF	TGTGCCAGCAGTTTTGACAGGGTGAACACTGAAGCTTTCTTT
TRBJ2-5	-	TRBD1	TRBV25-1	CASADRGLVKTQYF	TGTGCCAGCGCCGACAGGGGGTTAGTAAAGACCCAGTACTTC
TRBJ1-1	once	TRBD1	TRBV14	CASSFGQANTEAFF	TGTGCCAGCAGCTTCGGACAGGCGAACACTGAAGCTTTCTTT
TRBJ2-1	-	TRBD1	TRBV19	CASSIGQGVSDEQFF	TGTGCCAGTAGTATTGGACAGGGTGTGAGCGATGAGCAGTTCTTC
TRBJ2-7	-	TRBD1	TRBV18	CASSPTGGPSYEQYF	TGTGCCAGCTCACCAACAGGGGGCCCCTCCTACGAGCAGTACTTC
TRBJ2-1	-	TRBD2	TRBV18	CASSPRLAGGREQFF	TGTGCCAGCTCACCTCGACTAGCGGGGGGAAGAGAGCAGTTCTTC
TRBJ2-3	-	-	TRBV7-2	CASSKNAFSGTDTQYF	TGTGCCAGCAGCAAAAACGCGTTTAGTGGCACAGATACGCAGTATTTT
TRBJ1-6	-	-	TRBV5-1	CASSLGQVQSPLHF	TGCGCCAGCAGCTTGGGACAGGTACAATCACCCCTCCACTTT
TRBJ1-2	once	-	TRBV28	CASSYVSYGYTF	TGTGCCAGCAGTTATGTCAGCTATGGCTACACCTTC
TRBJ1-3	-	-	TRBV13	CASSLGERAGNTIYF	TGTGCCAGCAGCTTAGGGGAGCGGGCTGGAAACACCATATATTTT
TRBJ2-1	-	TRBD2	TRBV7-2	CASSLVSAGVWVF	TGTGCCAGCAGCTTAGTCTCAGCGGGAGTATGGGTCTTC
TRBJ1-2	-	-	TRBV9	CASSVAAGVDGYTF	TGTGCCAGCAGCGTAGCCGCAGGGGTTGATGGCTACACCTTC
TRBJ1-5	-	TRBD1	TRBV2	CASKDRGNQPQHF	TGTGCCAGTAAGGACAGGGGCAATCAGCCCCAGCATTTT
TRBJ2-7	medium-sized	-	TRBV28	CASGHYEQYF	TGTGCCAGCGGACACTACGAGCAGTACTTC
TRBJ2-2	few	-	TRBV7-6	CASSFSEDTGELFF	TGTGCCAGCAGCTTCTCTGAGGACACCGGGGAGCTGTTTTTT
TRBJ1-3	-	TRBD1	TRBV5-6	CASSLTGDGNTIYF	TGTGCCAGCAGCTTGACAGGGGATGGAAACACCATATATTTT
TRBJ2-2	-	-	TRBV27	CASSLYNTNTGELFF	TGTGCCAGCAGTTTATACAACACGAACACCGGGGAGCTGTTTTTT
TRBJ2-2	-	-	TRBV18	CASSPTTSSTGELFF	TGTGCCAGCTCACCAACTACTAGTAGCACCGGGGAGCTGTTTTTT
TRBJ2-1	-	TRBD2	TRBV20-1	CSASGLAGRGGSYNEQFF	TGCAGTGCTAGTGGCCTAGCGGGGAGAGGGGGTTCCTACAATGAGCAGTTCTTC
TRBJ2-1	-	-	TRBV7-9	CASSLRATSHNEQFF	TGTGCCAGCAGCTTAAGGGCGACTAGTCACAATGAGCAGTTCTTC
TRBJ1-2	once	TRBD1	TRBV5-5	CASSYGTGGSGYGYTF	TGTGCCAGCAGTTACGGGACAGGGGGATCAGGCTATGGCTACACCTTC
TRBJ2-1	-	TRBD2	TRBV7-9	CASGGSEVNEQFF	TGTGCCAGCGGCGGGAGTGAGGTCAATGAGCAGTTCTTC
TRBJ2-1	few	TRBD2	TRBV3-1/TRBV3-2	CASSSTSGRANEQFF	TGTGCCAGCAGCTCGACTAGCGGGAGGGCCAATGAGCAGTTCTTC
TRBJ2-1	-	TRBD2	TRBV4-2	CASSLLAGGLDNEQFF	TGTGCCAGCAGCCTCCTAGCGGGAGGGTTAGACAATGAGCAGTTCTTC
TRBJ1-2	-	-	TRBV12-3/TRBV12-4	CASSPLLRGYAF	TGTGCCAGCAGTCCCCTCCTTAGGGGCTACGCCTTC
TRBJ2-3	-	-	TRBV5-5	CASSPPLGGARTDTQYF	TGTGCCAGCAGCCCCCCCTTGGGGGGAGCGCGCACAGATACGCAGTATTTT
TRBJ2-7	-	TRBD1	TRBV12-5	CANKPGTAHFEQYF	TGTGCTAATAAACCAGGGACAGCGCACTTCGAGCAGTACTTC
TRBJ1-2	once	-	TRBV7-9	CASSNGEVGYTF	TGTGCCAGCAGCAACGGGGAGGTTGGCTACACCTTC
TRBJ2-1	-	-	TRBV7-2	CASSLQLAYNEQFF	TGTGCCAGCAGCTTACAACTAGCCTACAATGAGCAGTTCTTC
TRBJ1-4	-	-	TRBV27	CASSLGRGNEKLFF	TGTGCCAGCAGTCTAGGGAGGGGAAATGAAAAACTGTTTTTT
TRBJ2-3	few	TRBD2	TRBV7-2	CASTRRRGTSTDTQYF	TGTGCCAGCACTCGTCGGCGGGGGACTAGCACAGATACGCAGTATTTT
TRBJ1-5	-	TRBD1	TRBV19	CASSLDRDQPQHF	TGTGCCAGTAGCCTTGACAGGGACCAGCCCCAGCATTTT
TRBJ1-1	-	TRBD1	TRBV6-5	CASSQGQGNTEAFF	TGTGCCAGCAGTCAGGGACAGGGGAACACTGAAGCTTTCTTT
TRBJ2-7	-	-	TRBV5-1	CASSLDLYEQYF	TGCGCCAGCAGCTTGGACTTGTACGAGCAGTACTTC
TRBJ2-2	few	-	TRBV7-2	CASSLALATGELFF	TGTGCCAGCAGCTTAGCGCTGGCCACCGGGGAGCTGTTTTTT
TRBJ1-5	-	TRBD1	TRBV7-2	CASSLDRTGGQPQHF	TGTGCCAGCAGCTTAGACCGGACAGGCGGTCAGCCCCAGCATTTT
TRBJ1-5	-	-	TRBV28	CASSLAGYSNQPQHF	TGTGCCAGCAGTTTAGCAGGTTATAGCAATCAGCCCCAGCATTTT
TRBJ2-6	-	TRBD2	TRBV30	CAWSGGISGANVLTF	TGTGCCTGGAGCGGGGGGATTTCTGGGGCCAACGTCCTGACTTTC
TRBJ2-3	-	TRBD2	TRBV3-1/TRBV3-2	CASSQASGGWDTQYF	TGTGCCAGCAGCCAAGCCAGCGGGGGGTGGGATACGCAGTATTTT
TRBJ1-6	-	TRBD1	TRBV19	CASSIRGQPDSPLHF	TGTGCCAGTAGTATCAGGGGACAGCCGGATTCACCCCTCCACTTT
TRBJ2-1	few	TRBD2	TRBV29-1	CSAGLAGFGEQFF	TGCAGCGCTGGACTAGCGGGATTCGGAGAGCAGTTCTTC
TRBJ1-1	-	TRBD1	TRBV5-1	CASSGQGARAEAFF	TGCGCCAGCAGCGGTCAGGGGGCTAGGGCTGAAGCTTTCTTT
TRBJ2-7	-	-	TRBV5-1	CASSLRSGFDEQYF	TGCGCCAGCAGCTTGAGGTCAGGGTTCGACGAGCAGTACTTC